These 10 T cell receptor beta chains were sequenced from one sample in a study of response to subunit inactivated influenza vaccine. TCRdb re-called the RT-PCR reads with MiXCR, one entry per CDR3 protein. The table includes 650,000 to 700,000 distinct CDR3 sequences, around 14% detected once. This material consisted of PBMCs from blood, taken about 12 days after vaccination. The receptors come from a man aged 45 to 65 who received an inactivated influenza vaccine.

The table lists this clonotype with many counts. V usage is TRBV20-1 and J usage is TRBJ1-5; D may be TRBD1 (5 bases). CDR1 and CDR2 (germline): DFQATT, SNEGSKA (reference sequence). V shed 3 bases and J shed 6 bases, with 12 bases lying between them. This CDR3 comprises 13 residues. CDR3: CSARGGHGQPQHF. The CDR3 nucleotides are TGCAGTGCTAGGGGAGGACATGGTCAGCCCCAGCATTTT.

The chain employs TRBV12-3 or TRBV12-4 and TRBJ2-5; TRBD1 matches at 11 bases. The CDR3 is made up of 15 amino acids. V shed 3 bases, J shed 2 bases, and the junction held 2 bases outside the gene matches. The CDR3 DNA reads as TGTGCCAGCAGTTTTTGGGACAGGGGGCAAGAGACCCAGTACTTC. Translation gives CASSFWDRGQETQYF.

The V gene is TRBV12-3 or TRBV12-4, the J gene TRBJ2-1, with D perhaps matching TRBD1 or TRBD2 (5 bases each). The CDR3 extends over 14 amino acids. The V end was cut by 5 bases, the J end by 9 bases, with 17 bases between. CDR3 DNA: TGTGCCAGCAGTACACGGCTTGGGGGTAGTGAGCAGTTCTTC. Its translation: CASSTRLGGSEQFF.

This clonotype was counted a few times. The V and J genes are TRBV29-1 and TRBJ1-1; D might be TRBD1 (6 bases). The CDR3 runs to 12 residues. V lost 7 bases and J lost 11, with 20 bases in between. CDR1 is SQVTM and CDR2 is ANQGSEA in the germline V gene. The CDR3 spells CSDRRGLYSAFF. In nucleotides, the CDR3 is TGCAGCGACCGCAGGGGATTGTATTCGGCTTTCTTT.

The J gene is TRBJ2-3, the V gene TRBV4-3; tentatively, D is TRBD2 (5 bases). Germline CDR1 reads LGHNA; CDR2 reads YSLEER. The V gene lost 1 base and the J gene lost 7 bases, with 18 bases spanning the gap. The CDR3 extends over 16 amino acids. The CDR3 loop reads CASSQGYRGLVNTQYF. CDR3 nucleotides: TGCGCCAGCAGCCAAGGATACAGAGGGCTCGTAAATACGCAGTATTTT.

This clonotype was counted only a few times. The rearrangement uses TRBV25-1 and TRBJ1-4; D gene unclear. V shed 2 bases and J shed 0 bases, with 7 bases lying between them. This CDR3 is 15 amino acids long. The germline gives CDR1 MGHDK, CDR2 SYGVNS. Here the CDR3 reads CASSESGATNEKLFF. CDR3 nucleotide sequence: TGTGCCAGCAGTGAAAGCGGGGCAACTAATGAAAAACTGTTTTTT.

This clonotype has more than one count but fewer than ten. The CDR3 is CASKPGPNYQPQHF. The CDR3 DNA follows: TGTGCCAGCAAGCCGGGCCCTAATTATCAGCCCCAGCATTTT. The gene calls are TRBV28 and TRBJ1-5, with D unresolved. CDR3 length equals 14 residues. Trimming pared 7 bases from V and 5 bases from J, leaving 15 bases between. Germline V gene sequence: CDR1 MDHEN, CDR2 SYDVKM.

This clonotype was picked up a small number of times. The genes are TRBV7-2 and TRBJ2-3; D is ambiguous. The CDR3 runs to 14 residues. Germline V gene sequence: CDR1 SGHTA, CDR2 FQGNSA. V shed 1 base and J shed 6 bases, with 11 bases lying between them. CDR3 protein: CASSLDGGSDTQYF. CDR3 nucleotides: TGTGCCAGCAGCTTAGATGGCGGTTCCGATACGCAGTATTTT.

V is TRBV5-1 and J is TRBJ2-1; 7 nucleotides match TRBD2. After removal of 0 bases from V and 6 bases from J, the junction contained 6 bases not matched to a gene. Germline V CDR1 and CDR2: SGHRS, YFSETQ. This CDR3 is 15 amino acids long. Here the CDR3 DNA reads TGCGCCAGCAGCTTGGAGGCCGGGGGGTTCAATGAGCAGTTCTTC. This sequence encodes CASSLEAGGFNEQFF. Full variable domain (outside the CDR3, taken from reference TRBV5-1 and TRBJ2-1): KAGVTQTPRYLIKTRGQQVTLSCSPISGHRSVSWYQQTPGQGLQFLFEYFSETQRNKGNFPGRFSGRQFSNSRSEMNVSTLELGDSALYLCASSLEAGGFNEQFFGPGTRLTVL.

This clonotype was found a few times. V gene TRBV15 combines with J gene TRBJ2-5; 9 nucleotides line up with TRBD2. Trimming cost V 5 bases and J 5 bases; bases outside gene matches: 3. The germline V gene has CDR1 LNHNV and CDR2 YYDKDF (reference sequence). CDR3 length: 13 amino acids. CDR3 sequence: CATSLSGGETQYF. DNA for the CDR3: TGTGCCACCAGCCTGAGCGGGGGGGAGACCCAGTACTTC.